This TCR beta chain was found in a study of OX40 agonist ivuxolimab in advanced cancers. Looking at the study overall: Patients received ivuxolimab, an intravenous treatment, every 2 weeks at 0.01 to 10 mg/kg.

In germline, CDR1 is SGHTA, CDR2 FQGTGA. This CDR3 comprises 16 residues. Germline trimming cut 4 bases from V and 1 base from J; bases unmatched to any gene: 6. Study-wide results and caveats: The study did not work out the antigen specificity of the expanded peripheral T cells. Near-lowest levels of clonal expansion characterized partial responders at 0.1-3.0 mg/kg.

Concerning this clone itself: Antigen unknown.

Sequencing used immunoSEQ multiplex PCR; TCRdb keeps in-frame clones, though not all of them. This sample has about 68,000 clones; 91% occur once, and the top ten carry 0.31%. The sequence was obtained from an adult with an advanced solid tumor such as melanoma, head and neck, liver or kidney cancer. The sample here was CD4+ or CD8+ T cells sorted from blood, taken in a trial of the OX40 agonist ivuxolimab. The chain couples TRBV7-3 to TRBJ1-1; the match to TRBD1 covers 10 bases. The chain's CDR3 is CASSSRGQGKNTEAFF. The CDR3 DNA follows: TGTGCCAGCAGCTCAAGGGGACAGGGGAAGAACACTGAAGCTTTCTTT. Full variable domain (rest looked up from reference TRBV7-3 and TRBJ1-1): GAGVSQTPSNKVTEKGKYVELRCDPISGHTALYWYRQSLGQGPEFLIYFQGTGAADDSGLPNDRFFAVRPEGSVSTLKIQRTERGDSAVYLCASSSRGQGKNTEAFFGQGTRLTVV.